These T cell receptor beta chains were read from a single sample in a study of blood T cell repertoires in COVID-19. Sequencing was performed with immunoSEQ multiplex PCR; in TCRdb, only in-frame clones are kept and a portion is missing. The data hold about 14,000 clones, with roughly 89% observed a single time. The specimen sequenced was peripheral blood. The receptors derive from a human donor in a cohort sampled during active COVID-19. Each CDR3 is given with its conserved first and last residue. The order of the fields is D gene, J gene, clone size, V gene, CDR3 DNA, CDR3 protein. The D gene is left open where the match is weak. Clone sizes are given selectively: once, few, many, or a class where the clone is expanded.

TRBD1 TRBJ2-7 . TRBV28 TGTGCCAGCAGTTTAGCCGGGACAGCCTCCTACGAGCAGTACTTC CASSLAGTASYEQYF
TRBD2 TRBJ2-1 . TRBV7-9 TGTGCCAGCCGAGAGGGACTAGAATATGAGCAGTTCTTC CASREGLEYEQFF
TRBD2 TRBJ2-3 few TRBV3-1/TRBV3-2 TGTGCCAGCAGCCCCAGCGTAGCGGGGGATACGCAGTATTTT CASSPSVAGDTQYF
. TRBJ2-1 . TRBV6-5 TGTGCCACCCCCCCATACGGTCGGGAGAATGAGCAGTTCTTC CATPPYGRENEQFF
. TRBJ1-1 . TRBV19 TGTGCCAGTAGTATCGAACATATGAACACTGAAGCTTTCTTT CASSIEHMNTEAFF
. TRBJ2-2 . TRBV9 TGTGCCAGCAGCGGAGGACAGGAGCTGTTTTTT CASSGGQELFF
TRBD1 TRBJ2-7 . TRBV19 TGTGCCAGTAGCCCCGGGACAGGGGTTCCCTACGAGCAGTACTTC CASSPGTGVPYEQYF
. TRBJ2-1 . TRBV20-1 TGCAGTGCTAGATCCGTGAGTGAGCAGTTCTTC CSARSVSEQFF
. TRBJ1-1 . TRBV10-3 TGTGCCATCAACCCTGGGGGGATGAACACTGAAGCTTTCTTT CAINPGGMNTEAFF
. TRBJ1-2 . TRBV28 TGTGCCAGCACCCCCCGGGTCCAAGGTGGCTACACCTTC CASTPRVQGGYTF
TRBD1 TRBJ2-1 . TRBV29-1 TGCAGCATATTAGGACAGGGGTCCTACAATGAGCAGTTCTTC CSILGQGSYNEQFF
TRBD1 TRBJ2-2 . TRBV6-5 TGTGCCAGCAGTACAGGGACAGGGAAGCACGGGGAGCTGTTTTTT CASSTGTGKHGELFF
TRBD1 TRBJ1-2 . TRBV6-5 TGTGCCAGCAGCCGACAGGGCAGGAGTTCCGGCTACACCTTC CASSRQGRSSGYTF
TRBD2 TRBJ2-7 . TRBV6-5 TGTGCCAGCAGTTACGCGGCGGGGGCCTACGAGCAGTACTTC CASSYAAGAYEQYF
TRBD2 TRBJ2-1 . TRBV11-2 TGTGCCAGCAGCCCCCGTTCGGGAGGCCTGGGCAATGAGCAGCTCTTC CASSPRSGGLGNEQLF
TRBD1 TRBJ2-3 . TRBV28 TGTGCCAGCCGCGGGACAGGGAAAGATACGCAGTATTTT CASRGTGKDTQYF
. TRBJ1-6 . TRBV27 TGTGCCAGCAGTGAGGGTCGGAATTCACCCCTCCACTTT CASSEGRNSPLHF
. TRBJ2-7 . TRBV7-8 TGTGCCAGCAGCTTAGCGAAGTTGGGGGGCGAGCAGTACTTC CASSLAKLGGEQYF
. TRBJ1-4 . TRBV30 TGTGCCTCCGGCGGGGTGAGGGAAAAACTGTTTTTT CASGGVREKLFF
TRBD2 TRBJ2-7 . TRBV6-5 TGTGCCAGCAGTTACTCCGGACTAGCGGGAGGTTACGAGCAGTACTTC CASSYSGLAGGYEQYF
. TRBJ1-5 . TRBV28 TGTGCCAGCAGTTATAACAGGAACCAGCATTTT CASSYNRNQHF
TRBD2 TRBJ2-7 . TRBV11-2 TGTGCCAGCAGCTTCGGGACTAGCGGGATAAGCTCCTACGAGCAGTACTTC CASSFGTSGISSYEQYF
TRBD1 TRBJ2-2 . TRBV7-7 TGTGCCAGCAGTCAGGACAGGGCTGTTGGCGGGGAGCTGTTTTTT CASSQDRAVGGELFF
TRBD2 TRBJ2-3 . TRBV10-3 TGTGCCATCAGCTTCGGACTAGCGGGAGCGGCTAAGGGGCTAGATACGCAGTATTTT CAISFGLAGAAKGLDTQYF
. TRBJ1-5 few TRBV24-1 TGTGCCACCAGTGATCCAGGAAGCAATCAGCCCCAGCATTTT CATSDPGSNQPQHF
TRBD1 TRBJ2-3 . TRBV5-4 TGTGCCAGCAGCTTGGACAGGGGTTTCACAGATACGCAGTATTTT CASSLDRGFTDTQYF
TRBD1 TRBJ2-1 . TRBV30 TGTGCCTGGAGTGTCTTACAGGGGAGCTCCTACAATGAGCAGTTCTTC CAWSVLQGSSYNEQFF
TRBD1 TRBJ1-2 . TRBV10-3 TGTGCCATCAGTGAGAGGGGACAGGGGGCTAATGGCTACACCTTC CAISERGQGANGYTF